The 13 T cell receptor beta chains presented below share a single source sample, sequenced in a study of OX40 agonist ivuxolimab in advanced cancers. The assay was immunoSEQ multiplex PCR, and TCRdb's table has in-frame clones only and misses some. The table records about 26,000 clones, 88% of them present only once. The sequenced sample was CD4+ or CD8+ T cells sorted from blood, obtained in a trial of the OX40 agonist ivuxolimab. Receptors originate from an adult with an advanced solid tumor such as melanoma, head and neck, liver or kidney cancer.

In regard to this clone: Other DNA sequences of this sample code for an identical CDR3. The chain couples TRBV7-2 to TRBJ2-2; D is unresolved. Germline CDR1 SGHTA, CDR2 FQGNSA. The CDR3 length is 13 residues. Trimming stripped 5 bases from V and 4 bases from J, with 8 bases between. CDR3: CASSLAGTGELFF. CDR3 nucleotides: TGTGCCAGCAGCCTCGCTGGCACCGGGGAGCTGTTTTTT.

Points on this clone: One end of the junction fails to match germline, which may point to a read error. The chain joins TRBV19 to TRBJ1-6, with D maybe TRBD1 (5 bases). Germline V gene data show CDR1 as LNHDA and CDR2 as SQIVND (reference sequence). This CDR3 comprises 16 residues. The DNA for the CDR3 is TGTGCCAGTAGGGGGCGGACGATCTCCGATAATTCACCCCTCCACTTT. Its translation: CASRGRTISDNSPLHF.

The sample holds a few counts of this clone. This chain joins TRBV4-1 and TRBJ1-1; 7 bases map to TRBD1. V lost 4 bases and J lost 0; bases outside the gene matches: 8. Germline CDR1 is MGHRA and CDR2 is YSYEKL. The CDR3 totals 16 residues. The CDR3 nucleotides read TGCGCCAGCAGCCCGATAGGGGGCCTCATGAACACTGAAGCTTTCTTT. Translating gives CASSPIGGLMNTEAFF.

The chain combines TRBV7-6 with TRBJ2-3, with D unresolved. Germline lookup yields CDR1 SGHVS and CDR2 FNYEAQ. The CDR3 is 15 amino acids. V lost 2 bases and J lost 1, with 10 bases in between. CDR3 region: CASSLRAERTDTQYF. The DNA of the CDR3 is TGTGCCAGCAGCTTAAGGGCGGAGCGCACAGATACGCAGTATTTT.

This clone was recorded only once. This chain connects TRBV6-1 to TRBJ2-3; D is possibly TRBD2 (5 bases). Germline V gives CDR1 MNHNS, CDR2 SASEGT. The CDR3 length is 16 residues. The ends were cut back, 0 bases at V and 0 bases at J, with 10 bases in the middle. CDR3 sequence: CASSEATGGSTDTQYF. The CDR3 DNA sequence: TGTGCCAGCAGTGAAGCTACGGGCGGGAGCACAGATACGCAGTATTTT.

The chain joins TRBV7-9 to TRBJ1-2; no clear D gene. CDR3 length equals 13 residues. Germline V lookup: CDR1 SEHNR, CDR2 FQNEAQ (reference sequence). Trimming cost V 1 base and J 5 bases, with 8 bases left between them. Here the CDR3 DNA reads TGTGCCAGCAGCTTAGAATCCAAGTATGGCTACACCTTC. The encoded protein is CASSLESKYGYTF.

This clone has just one count. The V and J genes are TRBV28 and TRBJ2-7, with D tentatively TRBD2 (5 bases). CDR1 MDHEN and CDR2 SYDVKM come from the germline V gene. The CDR3 covers 18 residues. Between the trimmed V and J ends, which lost 6 bases and 4 bases, there was a span of 28 bases. CDR3 DNA sequence: TGTGCCAGCAGCCAAAACGAGTTCTTCCGGTTGCAGCGGTACGAGCAGTACTTC. It is translated as CASSQNEFFRLQRYEQYF.

The chain links TRBV18 to TRBJ2-1; D is undetermined. V lost 3 bases and J lost 6, with 18 bases in between. Germline loops: CDR1 KGHSH, CDR2 LQKENI. The CDR3 is 16 amino acids. Here the CDR3 DNA reads TGTGCCAGCTCACCCAGCGACCCGAGGTTGCGCAATGAGCAGTTCTTC. Translation gives CASSPSDPRLRNEQFF.

This clone appeared a single time. The chain employs TRBV12-1 and TRBJ2-3; the table's TRBD1 call for D was not verified on the DNA. TRBV12-1 counts as a pseudogene. This CDR3 has 14 amino acids. The CDR3 nucleotides are TGTGCCAGACCGGGACAGTGTATTCCAGATACGCAGTATTTT. Protein product: CARPGQCIPDTQYF.

In nucleotides, the CDR3 is TGCGCCAGCAGCCGAGTAACTAGCGGGGGAATCTACAATGAGCAGTTCTTC. Amino acids: CASSRVTSGGIYNEQFF. The chain has TRBV4-3 and TRBJ2-1, with 11 bases lining up with TRBD2. This CDR3 contains 17 residues. Germline V gives CDR1 LGHNA, CDR2 YSLEER. J lost 3 bases, V lost 4 bases, and 8 bases had no gene match.

The chain combines TRBV9 with TRBJ2-1, with unresolved D. This CDR3 comprises 13 residues. Trimming stripped 4 bases from V and 9 bases from J, with 14 bases between. Germline CDR1 SGDLS, CDR2 YYNGEE. CDR3 in DNA: TGTGCCAGCAGCCTTGGGCCATCCTCTGAGCAGTTCTTC. Amino acids: CASSLGPSSEQFF.

This chain links TRBV19 with TRBJ2-3; 10 bases match TRBD2. The V segment lost 4 bases and the J segment 3 bases; nucleotides outside the gene matches: 13. Germline CDR1 is LNHDA and CDR2 is SQIVND (reference sequence). There are 18 residues in the CDR3. The CDR3 loop is CASSKGQAGGPYTDTQYF. The CDR3 region has the DNA TGTGCCAGTAGTAAGGGGCAAGCGGGAGGGCCTTATACAGATACGCAGTATTTT.

This clone was picked up a small number of times. The CDR3 spells CASSSMGDRSSPYEQYF. The CDR3 DNA follows: TGTGCCAGCAGCTCCATGGGGGATCGGTCCTCCCCCTACGAGCAGTACTTC. V is TRBV7-9 and J is TRBJ2-7; D might be TRBD1 or TRBD2, each matching 5 bases. The CDR3 loop spans 17 amino acids. V lost 4 bases to trimming and J lost 2 bases, with 21 bases between them. CDR1 is SEHNR and CDR2 is FQNEAQ in the germline V gene (reference sequence).